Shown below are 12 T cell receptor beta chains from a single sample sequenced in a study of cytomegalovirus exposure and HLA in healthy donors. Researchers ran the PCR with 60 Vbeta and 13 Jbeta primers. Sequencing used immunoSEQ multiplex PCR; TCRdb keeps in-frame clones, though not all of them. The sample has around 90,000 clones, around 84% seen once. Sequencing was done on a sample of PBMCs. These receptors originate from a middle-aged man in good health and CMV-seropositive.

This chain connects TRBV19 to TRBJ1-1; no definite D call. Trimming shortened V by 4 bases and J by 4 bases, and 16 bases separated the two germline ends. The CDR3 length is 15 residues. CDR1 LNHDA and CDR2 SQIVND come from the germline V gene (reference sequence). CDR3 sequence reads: CASSTPREAVTEAFF. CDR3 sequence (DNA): TGTGCCAGTAGTACCCCAAGGGAGGCGGTCACTGAAGCTTTCTTT.

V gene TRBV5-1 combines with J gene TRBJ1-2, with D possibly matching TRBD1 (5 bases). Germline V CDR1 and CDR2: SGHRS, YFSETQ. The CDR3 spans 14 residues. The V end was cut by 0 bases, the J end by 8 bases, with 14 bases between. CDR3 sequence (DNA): TGCGCCAGCAGCTTGGGAGCTGGGACTTCGGGCTACACCTTC. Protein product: CASSLGAGTSGYTF.

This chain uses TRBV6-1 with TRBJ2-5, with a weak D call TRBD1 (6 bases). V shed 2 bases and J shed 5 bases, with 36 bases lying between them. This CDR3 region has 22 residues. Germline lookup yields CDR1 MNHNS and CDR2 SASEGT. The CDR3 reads CASSEKDPTQNRVSLPWETQYF. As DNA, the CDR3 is TGTGCCAGCAGTGAAAAGGACCCAACGCAAAACAGGGTGTCGCTCCCGTGGGAGACCCAGTACTTC.

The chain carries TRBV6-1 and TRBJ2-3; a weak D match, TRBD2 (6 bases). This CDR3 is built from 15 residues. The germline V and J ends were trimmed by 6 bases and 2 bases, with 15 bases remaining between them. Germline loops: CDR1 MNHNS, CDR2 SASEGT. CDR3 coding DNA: TGTGCCAGCAGGCCCATAGCGGAACCCACAGATACGCAGTATTTT. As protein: CASRPIAEPTDTQYF.

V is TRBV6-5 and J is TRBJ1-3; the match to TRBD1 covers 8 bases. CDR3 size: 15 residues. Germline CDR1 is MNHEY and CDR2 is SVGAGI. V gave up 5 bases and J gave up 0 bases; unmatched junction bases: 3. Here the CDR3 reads CASSHDRGSGNTIYF. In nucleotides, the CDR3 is TGTGCCAGCAGTCACGACAGGGGCTCTGGAAACACCATATATTTT.

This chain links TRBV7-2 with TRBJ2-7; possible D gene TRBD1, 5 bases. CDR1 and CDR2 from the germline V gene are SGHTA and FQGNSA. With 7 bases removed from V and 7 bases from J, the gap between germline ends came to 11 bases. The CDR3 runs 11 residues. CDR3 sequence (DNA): TGTGCCAGCAAACAAGGGGTTGAGCAGTACTTC. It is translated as CASKQGVEQYF.

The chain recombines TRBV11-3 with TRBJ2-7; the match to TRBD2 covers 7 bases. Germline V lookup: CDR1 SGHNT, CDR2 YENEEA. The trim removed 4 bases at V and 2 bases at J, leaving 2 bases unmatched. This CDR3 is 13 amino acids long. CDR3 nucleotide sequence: TGTGCCAGCAGCTCCGGGGGGACCTACGAGCAGTACTTC. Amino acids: CASSSGGTYEQYF.

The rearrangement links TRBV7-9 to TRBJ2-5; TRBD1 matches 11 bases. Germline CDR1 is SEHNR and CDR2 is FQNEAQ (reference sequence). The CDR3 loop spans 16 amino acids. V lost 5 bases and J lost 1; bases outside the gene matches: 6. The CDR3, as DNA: TGTGCCAGCAGCGTTGGACAGGGGGCGATCCAAGAGACCCAGTACTTC. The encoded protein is CASSVGQGAIQETQYF.

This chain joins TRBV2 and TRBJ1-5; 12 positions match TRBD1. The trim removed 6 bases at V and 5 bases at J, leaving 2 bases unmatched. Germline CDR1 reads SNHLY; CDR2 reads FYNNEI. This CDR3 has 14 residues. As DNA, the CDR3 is TGTGCCAGCAGCGGGACAGGGGGCGATCAGCCCCAGCATTTT. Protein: CASSGTGGDQPQHF. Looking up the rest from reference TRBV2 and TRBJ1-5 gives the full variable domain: EPEVTQTPSHQVTQMGQEVILRCVPISNHLYFYWYRQILGQKVEFLVSFYNNEISEKSEIFDDQFSVERPDGSNFTLKIRSTKLEDSAMYFCASSGTGGDQPQHFGDGTRLSIL.

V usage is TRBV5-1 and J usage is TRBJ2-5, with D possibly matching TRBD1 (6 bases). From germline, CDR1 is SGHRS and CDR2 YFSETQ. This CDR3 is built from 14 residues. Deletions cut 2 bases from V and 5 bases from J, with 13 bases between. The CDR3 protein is CASSFGTLQETQYF. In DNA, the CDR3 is TGCGCCAGCAGCTTCGGGACATTGCAGGAGACCCAGTACTTC.

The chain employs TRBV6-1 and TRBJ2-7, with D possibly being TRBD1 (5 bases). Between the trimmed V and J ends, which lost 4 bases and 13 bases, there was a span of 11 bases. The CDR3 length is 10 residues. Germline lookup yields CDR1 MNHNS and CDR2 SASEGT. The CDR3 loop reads CASSVGHTYF. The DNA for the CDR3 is TGTGCCAGCAGTGTGGGGCATACATACTTC.

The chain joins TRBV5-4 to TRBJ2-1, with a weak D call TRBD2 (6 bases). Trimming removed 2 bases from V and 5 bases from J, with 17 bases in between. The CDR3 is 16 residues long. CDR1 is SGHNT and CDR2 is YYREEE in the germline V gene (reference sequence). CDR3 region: CASSLSTSLSNNEQFF. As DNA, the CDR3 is TGTGCCAGCAGCTTATCGACTAGTCTCTCAAACAATGAGCAGTTCTTC. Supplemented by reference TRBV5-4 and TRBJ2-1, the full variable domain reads ETGVTQSPTHLIKTRGQQVTLRCSSQSGHNTVSWYQQALGQGPQFIFQYYREEENGRGNFPPRFSGLQFPNYSSELNVNALELDDSALYLCASSLSTSLSNNEQFFGPGTRLTVL.